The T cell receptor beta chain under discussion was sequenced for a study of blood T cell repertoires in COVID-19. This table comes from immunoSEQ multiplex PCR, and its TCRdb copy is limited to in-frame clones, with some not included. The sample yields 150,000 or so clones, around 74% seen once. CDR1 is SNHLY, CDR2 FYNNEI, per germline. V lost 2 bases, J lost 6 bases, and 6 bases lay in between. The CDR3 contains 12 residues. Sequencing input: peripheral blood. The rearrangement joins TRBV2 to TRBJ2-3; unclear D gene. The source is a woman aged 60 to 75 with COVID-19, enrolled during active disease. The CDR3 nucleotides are TGTGCCAGCAGTGAACTTTCTGATACGCAGTATTTT. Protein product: CASSELSDTQYF.